What follows describes a single T cell receptor (beta chain). Its cognate antigen is unknown. Reverse transcription of all isolated RNA meant that expressed TCRB transcripts were sequenced. Measured with immunoSEQ multiplex PCR; TCRdb has only the in-frame clones, and not every one. The repertoire holds about 700,000 clones, with around an eighth as singletons. Donors contributed one heparinised blood draw apiece, averaging roughly 100 mL. Germline CDR1 and CDR2: GTSNPN and SVGIG (reference sequence). The V segment lost 0 bases and the J segment 2 bases; nucleotides outside the gene matches: 4. The CDR3 covers 15 residues. These data belong to a study of beta chain features in type 1 diabetes. Study information: There was similarity between patients and healthy donors in age, gender and cell yields. The study's findings and limits: Significant though moderate, a shortening of TCRB CDR3s appeared in all four CD4+ subsets of Type 1 diabetes patients. Patients' naive, central memory and Treg TCRB repertoires seemed closer to one another than those of healthy donors. In type 1 diabetes patients, VDJ junctions had fewer insertions; deletions at these junctions were more frequent.

This clonotype originated in a man between 18 and 35 years old with type 1 diabetes. V usage is TRBV30 and J usage is TRBJ2-1; TRBD1 aligns across 7 bases. Sequencing input: naive CD4+ T cells from blood. CDR3 loop: CAWSVQGGPYNEQFF. DNA of the CDR3: TGTGCCTGGAGTGTACAAGGGGGCCCCTACAATGAGCAGTTCTTC. Drawing the rest from reference TRBV30 and TRBJ2-1, the complete variable domain is SQTIHQWPATLVQPVGSPLSLECTVEGTSNPNLYWYRQAAGRGLQLLFYSVGIGQISSEVPQNLSASRPQDRQFILSSKKLLLSDSGFYLCAWSVQGGPYNEQFFGPGTRLTVL.